The rows below give T cell receptor beta chains drawn from one sample of a study of cytomegalovirus exposure and HLA in healthy donors. The table came from immunoSEQ multiplex PCR; TCRdb's copy has only in-frame clones and leaves some out. Of 110,000 to 150,000 clones in the sample, 85% to 95% were seen once. The specimen sequenced was PBMCs. These receptors originate from a man aged 18-30 years in good health and CMV-seropositive. Each CDR3 is given with its conserved first and last residue. A D gene is named only where the DNA matches it firmly. Not every row has a clone size; where given, it reads once, few, many or a size class.

13	-	TRBV9	-	TRBJ2-7	TGTGCCAGCAGCGTAGGGGGCACCTACGAGCAGTACTTC	CASSVGGTYEQYF
15	-	TRBV4-2	-	TRBJ1-1	TGTGCCAGCAGCGAGAGGGTAGGGGGTCACACTGAAGCTTTCTTT	CASSERVGGHTEAFF
15	-	TRBV6-1	-	TRBJ2-7	TGTGCCAGCAGTGAAGTCGGGACTGACTTCTACGAGCAGTACTTC	CASSEVGTDFYEQYF
17	-	TRBV19	TRBD2	TRBJ2-5	TGTGCCAGTAGTATCGTGACAGCGGGAGTATTGGGGGAGACCCAGTACTTC	CASSIVTAGVLGETQYF
17	-	TRBV7-9	TRBD1	TRBJ2-7	TGTGCCAGCAGCTCCGCTCTCCAGGGGGTCTTCTCCTACGAGCAGTACTTC	CASSSALQGVFSYEQYF
14	-	TRBV28	TRBD1	TRBJ2-7	TGTGCCAGCACCTCGCTGGACAGGGATTACGAGCAGTACTTC	CASTSLDRDYEQYF
16	-	TRBV5-6	-	TRBJ2-1	TGTGCCAGCAGCTCCTCAGGGTATGGGGCATACAATGAGCAGTTCTTC	CASSSSGYGAYNEQFF
12	-	TRBV7-8	-	TRBJ1-1	TGTGCCAGCAGCCCGGCCGCGGCTGAAGCTTTCTTT	CASSPAAAEAFF
14	few	TRBV10-2	TRBD2	TRBJ2-2	TGCGCCAGCAGTCCTAGCGGGAGGGCCGGGGAGCTGTTTTTT	CASSPSGRAGELFF
16	once	TRBV28	-	TRBJ2-1	TGTGCCAGCAGCCCATTTGCGGTAGGGGCCTACAATGAGCAGTTCTTC	CASSPFAVGAYNEQFF
14	-	TRBV5-1	TRBD1	TRBJ2-7	TGCGCCAGCAGGGCTGGGACAGGGTCCTACGAGCAGTACTTC	CASRAGTGSYEQYF
15	-	TRBV9	TRBD2	TRBJ2-1	TGTGCCAGCAGCGTTAGAGGACTAGCGACTAATGAGCAGTTCTTC	CASSVRGLATNEQFF
17	-	TRBV7-9	TRBD1	TRBJ2-7	TGTGCCAGCAGCAAAGGGACAGGGGGCGAGGCGGACTACGAGCAGTACTTC	CASSKGTGGEADYEQYF
16	-	TRBV25-1	TRBD2	TRBJ2-3	TGTGCCAGCGGGAGACTAGCGGGGGAAAACACAGATACGCAGTATTTT	CASGRLAGENTDTQYF
14	-	TRBV6-5	-	TRBJ2-2	TGTGCCAGCAGTTACTCAAGACTCACCGGGGAGCTGTTTTTT	CASSYSRLTGELFF
16	-	TRBV28	TRBD2	TRBJ2-3	TGTGCCAGCAGTCCATCAACTAGCGGGAGCACAGATACGCAGTATTTT	CASSPSTSGSTDTQYF
13	-	TRBV11-3	-	TRBJ2-7	TGTGCCAGCAGCTTAACTGCCTCCTACGAGCAGTACTTC	CASSLTASYEQYF
16	-	TRBV6-5	-	TRBJ2-4	TGTGCCAGCAGTTACACTGGGCAGGGCGGCAAAAACATTCAGTACTTC	CASSYTGQGGKNIQYF
14	-	TRBV2	-	TRBJ2-7	TGTGCCAGCAGTGCGGTATCTGTATTCGACGAGCAGTACTTC	CASSAVSVFDEQYF
13	-	TRBV27	-	TRBJ1-1	TGTGCCAGCAGTTTCGGGGGATACACTGAAGCTTTCTTT	CASSFGGYTEAFF
15	-	TRBV6-5	TRBD1	TRBJ2-7	TGTGCCAGCAGTTTGGACAGGGCCCCTACCTACGAGCAGTACTTC	CASSLDRAPTYEQYF
14	-	TRBV28	-	TRBJ2-7	TGTGCCAGCAGTTCTACAGGGAGCTATTACGAGCAGTACTTC	CASSSTGSYYEQYF
15	-	TRBV28	TRBD2	TRBJ2-7	TGTGCCAGCAGTTTCGGGCTAGCGGGAGTCCCCGAGCAGTACTTC	CASSFGLAGVPEQYF
17	-	TRBV19	TRBD2	TRBJ2-1	TGTGCCAGTAGTATAGACGTGGCTAGCGGAGCCTACAATGAGCAGTTCTTC	CASSIDVASGAYNEQFF
13	-	TRBV27	-	TRBJ1-1	TGTGCCAGCAGTTTAATCGTGAACACTGAAGCTTTCTTT	CASSLIVNTEAFF
15	-	TRBV29-1	-	TRBJ1-1	TGCAGCGTTGAAGATCCCAACAGGGTGAACACTGAAGCTTTCTTT	CSVEDPNRVNTEAFF
15	-	TRBV27	-	TRBJ1-1	TGTGCCAGCAGTTTATGGGGGCGCCCCCACACTGAAGCTTTCTTT	CASSLWGRPHTEAFF
13	-	TRBV27	TRBD1	TRBJ1-2	TGTGCCAGCAGGAAGGACAGGAACTATGGCTACACCTTC	CASRKDRNYGYTF
17	-	TRBV7-8	TRBD2	TRBJ2-1	TGTGCCAGCAGCCTCTTTGGAACGGGACTAGCCAACAATGAGCAGTTCTTC	CASSLFGTGLANNEQFF
13	-	TRBV27	TRBD2	TRBJ2-1	TGTGCCAGCAGCTCCGGGACTAGCAATGAGCAGTTCTTC	CASSSGTSNEQFF
20	once	TRBV6-7	TRBD2	TRBJ2-7	TGTGCCAGCAGTTACCGCGTGGGACTAGCGGGAGCGCCACTCGAATGCGAGCAGTACTTC	CASSYRVGLAGAPLECEQYF
13	-	TRBV7-8	-	TRBJ1-2	TGTGCCAGCAGCTCGGACCCCCAGGAGGATTGCACCTTC	CASSSDPQEDCTF
15	-	TRBV27	-	TRBJ2-3	TGTGCCAGCAGTTTGGGGGGAACTAGCACAGATACGCAGTATTTT	CASSLGGTSTDTQYF
15	-	TRBV4-1	-	TRBJ2-7	TGCGCCAGCAGCCAAGATCCCCACTACTCCTACGAGCAGTACTTC	CASSQDPHYSYEQYF
16	-	TRBV28	TRBD1	TRBJ2-4	TGTGCCAGCAGTTTAGCAGGGGGCGTTATCAAAAACATTCAGTACTTC	CASSLAGGVIKNIQYF